A selection of T cell receptor beta chains follows, all from one sample in a study of T cell responses to AZD1222 COVID-19 vaccine. Data came from immunoSEQ multiplex PCR; TCRdb stores just in-frame clones and leaves some out. Of about 150,000 clones in the sample, about 92% were seen once. Sequenced here: peripheral blood, sampled 28 days after the second AZD1222 dose. The receptor source for this set is an adult who received the AZD1222 COVID-19 vaccine. The CDR3 runs from the conserved cysteine through the conserved F or W. A D gene is named only where the DNA matches it firmly. Size tells how often a clone was seen (once, few, many) or the class of an expanded clone, and some rows leave it out.

size: NA; J: TRBJ2-4; D: NA; V: TRBV5-1; DNA: TGCGCCAGCAGCTTGGTATTCGAAAACATTCAGTACTTC; CDR3: CASSLVFENIQYF
size: NA; J: TRBJ2-2; D: TRBD2; V: TRBV7-9; DNA: TGTGCCAGCAGCTTAGTACCCACTAGCGGGAGTTACACCGGGGAGCTGTTTTTT; CDR3: CASSLVPTSGSYTGELFF
size: few; J: TRBJ2-1; D: NA; V: TRBV7-9; DNA: TGTGCCAGCAGCGCGGGACCACTAACCAATGAGCAGTTCTTC; CDR3: CASSAGPLTNEQFF
size: NA; J: TRBJ2-1; D: NA; V: TRBV2; DNA: TGTGCCAGCAGTGAAAGGGGACTTACCGCAAGCTCCTACAATGAGCAGTTCTTC; CDR3: CASSERGLTASSYNEQFF
size: NA; J: TRBJ2-1; D: NA; V: TRBV2; DNA: TGTGCCACCAGGAGGGCCGAGGAAGGTGAGCAGTTCTTC; CDR3: CATRRAEEGEQFF
size: NA; J: TRBJ1-1; D: NA; V: TRBV11-2; DNA: TGTGCCAGCAGCTTAGAGGGGACCATGAACACTGAAGCTTTCTTT; CDR3: CASSLEGTMNTEAFF
size: once; J: TRBJ2-5; D: NA; V: TRBV19; DNA: TGTGCCAGTAGTAGGGAACAAGAGACCCAGTACTTC; CDR3: CASSREQETQYF
size: NA; J: TRBJ2-1; D: NA; V: TRBV30; DNA: TGTGCCTGGAGTGTACGCGGACTCCCGACCTACAATGAGCAGTTCTTC; CDR3: CAWSVRGLPTYNEQFF
size: NA; J: TRBJ2-7; D: NA; V: TRBV5-4; DNA: TGTGCCAGCAGCTGGTCCGCGACCGAGCAGTACTTC; CDR3: CASSWSATEQYF
size: NA; J: TRBJ2-3; D: NA; V: TRBV7-3; DNA: TGTGCCAGCAGCGAAACGGGGGTCACAGATACGCAGTATTTT; CDR3: CASSETGVTDTQYF
size: NA; J: TRBJ1-1; D: TRBD1; V: TRBV2; DNA: TGTGCCAGCAGGCAGGGGGGAAGCACTGAAGCTTTCTTT; CDR3: CASRQGGSTEAFF
size: NA; J: TRBJ1-1; D: NA; V: TRBV11-2; DNA: TGTGCCAGCAGCGTGGGGGCGGTGAACACTGAAGCTTTCTTT; CDR3: CASSVGAVNTEAFF
size: NA; J: TRBJ1-5; D: TRBD1; V: TRBV24-1; DNA: TGTGCCACCAGTGAAACAGGGGGGGAGGGTCAGCCCCAGCATTTT; CDR3: CATSETGGEGQPQHF
size: once; J: TRBJ2-1; D: NA; V: TRBV11-2; DNA: TGTGCCAGCAGCTTAGATCGCACAGACTTAGGGAATGAGCAGTTCTTC; CDR3: CASSLDRTDLGNEQFF
size: NA; J: TRBJ2-7; D: NA; V: TRBV9; DNA: TGTGCCAGCAGCGTATTCCCGGACCCTAGAGCCTACGAGCAGTACTTC; CDR3: CASSVFPDPRAYEQYF
size: NA; J: TRBJ1-1; D: NA; V: TRBV28; DNA: TGTGCCAGTGGCAGGGGTTCCACTGAAGCTTTCTTT; CDR3: CASGRGSTEAFF
size: NA; J: TRBJ2-1; D: TRBD2; V: TRBV11-2; DNA: TGTGCCAGCAGCTTTAGCGGGTCTTACAATGAGCAGTTCTTC; CDR3: CASSFSGSYNEQFF
size: NA; J: TRBJ1-4; D: NA; V: TRBV9; DNA: TGTGCCAGCAGCGTATCAGGGAATGAAAAACTGTTTTTT; CDR3: CASSVSGNEKLFF
size: NA; J: TRBJ1-5; D: TRBD1; V: TRBV6-5; DNA: TGTGCCAGCAGTTCCCGGACAGGGGGAAACCAGCCCCAGCATTTT; CDR3: CASSSRTGGNQPQHF
size: NA; J: TRBJ2-5; D: NA; V: TRBV27; DNA: TGTGCCAGCAGTTTTTACAGCCAAGAGACCCAGTACTTC; CDR3: CASSFYSQETQYF
size: once; J: TRBJ2-6; D: NA; V: TRBV15; DNA: TGTGCCACCAGCGGACAGACTATCTCTGGGGCCAACGTCCTGACTTTC; CDR3: CATSGQTISGANVLTF
size: NA; J: TRBJ2-5; D: NA; V: TRBV11-2; DNA: TGTGCCAGCGGGAACTACGATCAGACCCAGTACTTC; CDR3: CASGNYDQTQYF
size: NA; J: TRBJ1-6; D: TRBD1; V: TRBV6-5; DNA: TGTGCCAGCACACACAGGGGGTCCCGGTTCTCACCCCTCCACTTT; CDR3: CASTHRGSRFSPLHF
size: once; J: TRBJ2-6; D: NA; V: TRBV28; DNA: TGTGCCAGCAGTTTTCAGGGTGGGCCCAACGTCCTGACTTTC; CDR3: CASSFQGGPNVLTF
size: NA; J: TRBJ2-7; D: NA; V: TRBV19; DNA: TGTGCCAGTAGTATGTCGGGGGATAGCTCCTACGAGCAGTACTTC; CDR3: CASSMSGDSSYEQYF
size: NA; J: TRBJ2-7; D: TRBD2; V: TRBV10-3; DNA: TGTGCCATCAGTGAGTCCCTAGCGGGGACCTACGAGCAGTACTTC; CDR3: CAISESLAGTYEQYF
size: NA; J: TRBJ1-2; D: TRBD1; V: TRBV3-1/TRBV3-2; DNA: TGTGCCAGCAGCAGAACAGGGGCCGGCGGCTACACCTTC; CDR3: CASSRTGAGGYTF
size: NA; J: TRBJ1-4; D: TRBD1; V: TRBV20-1; DNA: TGCAGTGCTAGTGACCCGGGACAGACTAATGAAAAACTGTTTTTT; CDR3: CSASDPGQTNEKLFF